This T cell receptor (beta chain) was sequenced for a study of blood T cell repertoires in COVID-19. Study context: Acute and convalescent COVID-19 samples came from the United States, Italy and Spain.

Profiled with immunoSEQ multiplex PCR; TCRdb holds only in-frame clones, not every one. The sample consists of about 400,000 clones, roughly 87% of them appearing once. V dropped 5 bases and J dropped 0; count of bases not matched to a gene: 4. Germline CDR1 reads LGHDT; CDR2 reads YNNKEL (reference sequence). The CDR3 loop spans 15 amino acids. The chain uses TRBV3-1 (or the pseudogene TRBV3-2) and TRBJ1-3; 7 bases agree with TRBD1. This TCR was sampled from a woman in her twenties or thirties who had recovered from COVID-19. Sequenced material: PBMCs or T cells enriched from blood (not recorded which). The CDR3 is CASSGDRASGNTIYF. CDR3 in DNA: TGTGCCAGCAGCGGCGACAGGGCCTCTGGAAACACCATATATTTT.